This section outlines one T cell receptor beta chain sequence together with its context. These data are taken from a study of control samples from healthy donors and cancer patients. Assay used: immunoSEQ multiplex PCR; TCRdb lists only in-frame clones, some missing. The data show about 180,000 clones, around 87% seen once. The receptor was isolated from a woman between 50 and 59 years old in good health. The source material was blood.

CDR3 DNA: TGTGCCAGCAGCTTAGATGCTAGCTCCTACAATGAGCAGTTCTTC. Its translation: CASSLDASSYNEQFF. The chain couples TRBV11-2 to TRBJ2-1; D is unclear. Germline V gene sequence: CDR1 SGHAT, CDR2 FQNNGV. V was trimmed by 0 bases and J by 0 bases, leaving 6 bases between them. The CDR3 has 15 residues.